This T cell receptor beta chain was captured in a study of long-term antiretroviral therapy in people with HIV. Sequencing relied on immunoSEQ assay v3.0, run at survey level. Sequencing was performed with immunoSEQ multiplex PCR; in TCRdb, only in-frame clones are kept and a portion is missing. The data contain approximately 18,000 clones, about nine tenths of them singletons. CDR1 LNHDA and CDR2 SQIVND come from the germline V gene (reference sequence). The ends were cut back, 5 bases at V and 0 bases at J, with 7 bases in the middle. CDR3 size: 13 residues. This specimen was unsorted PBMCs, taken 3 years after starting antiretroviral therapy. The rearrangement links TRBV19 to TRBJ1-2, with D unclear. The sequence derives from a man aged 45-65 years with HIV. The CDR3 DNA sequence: TGTGCCAGTAGTGATGACCCTAACTATGGCTACACCTTC. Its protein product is CASSDDPNYGYTF.